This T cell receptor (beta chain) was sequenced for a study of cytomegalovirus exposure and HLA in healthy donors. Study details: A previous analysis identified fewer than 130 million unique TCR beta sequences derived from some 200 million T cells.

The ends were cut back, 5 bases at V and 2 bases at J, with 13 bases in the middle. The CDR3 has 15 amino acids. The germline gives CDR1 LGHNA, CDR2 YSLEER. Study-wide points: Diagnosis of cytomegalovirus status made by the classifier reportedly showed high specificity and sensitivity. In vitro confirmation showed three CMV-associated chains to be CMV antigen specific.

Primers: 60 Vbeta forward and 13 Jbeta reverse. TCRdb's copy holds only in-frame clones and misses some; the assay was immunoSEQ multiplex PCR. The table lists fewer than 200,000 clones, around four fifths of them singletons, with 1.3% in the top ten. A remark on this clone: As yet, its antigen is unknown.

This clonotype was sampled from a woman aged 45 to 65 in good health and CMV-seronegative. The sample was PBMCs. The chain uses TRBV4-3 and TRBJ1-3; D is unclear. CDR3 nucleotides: TGCGCCAGCAGCGCGGGAACCCTACCTGGAAACACCATATATTTT. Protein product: CASSAGTLPGNTIYF.